The 8 T cell receptor beta chains presented below share a single source sample, sequenced in a study of T cell changes during pregnancy in multiple sclerosis. Clones were read by immunoSEQ multiplex PCR, and TCRdb kept only the in-frame ones, dropping some. The sample shows approximately 92,000 clones, about 92% of them seen only once. The source was peripheral blood, collected in the first trimester of pregnancy. All receptors come from a female donor with multiple sclerosis, enrolled in a pregnancy study.

This clone showed up just once. The V gene is TRBV27, the J gene TRBJ2-7; TRBD1 matches at 7 bases. This CDR3 spans 13 amino acids. Looked up from germline, CDR1 is MNHEY and CDR2 is SMNVEV (reference sequence). V shed 5 bases, J shed 5 bases, and the junction held 6 bases outside the gene matches. The CDR3 region has the DNA TGTGCCAGCAGTACACAGGGGCGGAACGAGCAGTACTTC. Its translation: CASSTQGRNEQYF.

V and J are TRBV7-3 and TRBJ2-3, with unresolved D. The CDR3 contains 13 residues. V lost 2 bases to trimming and J lost 6 bases, with 9 bases between them. The germline V gene has CDR1 SGHTA and CDR2 FQGTGA. CDR3 DNA sequence: TGTGCCAGCAGCTTACGGGTCAGTGATACGCAGTATTTT. Protein: CASSLRVSDTQYF.

The V gene is TRBV7-8, the J gene TRBJ1-1, with D possibly TRBD1 on 6 matching bases. This CDR3 is 14 amino acids long. With 3 bases removed from V and 4 bases from J, the gap between germline ends came to 12 bases. Germline CDR1 SGHVS, CDR2 FQNEAQ. The CDR3: CASSLYRESTEAFF. CDR3 in DNA: TGTGCCAGCAGCTTGTACAGGGAGAGCACTGAAGCTTTCTTT. Using reference TRBV7-8 and TRBJ1-1 for the parts outside the CDR3, the full variable domain is GAGVSQSPRYKVAKRGQDVALRCDPISGHVSLFWYQQALGQGPEFLTYFQNEAQLDKSGLPSDRFFAERPEGSVSTLKIQRTQQEDSAVYLCASSLYRESTEAFFGQGTRLTVV.

The genes are TRBV18 and TRBJ2-3, with TRBD2 as a possible D gene (6 bases). Germline V gives CDR1 KGHSH, CDR2 LQKENI. Trimming shortened V by 3 bases and J by 4 bases, and 11 bases separated the two germline ends. The CDR3 consists of 14 residues. The DNA of the CDR3 is TGTGCCAGCTCACCGACTAGTGGCGCAGATACGCAGTATTTT. Its translation: CASSPTSGADTQYF.

The V call is TRBV28, the J call TRBJ2-7; 10 bases align to TRBD1. V lost 3 bases, J lost 2 bases, and 4 bases stayed unmatched. Germline values: CDR1 MDHEN, CDR2 SYDVKM. This CDR3 comprises 15 residues. The CDR3 loop is CASSLDRGGTYEQYF. CDR3 nucleotides: TGTGCCAGCAGTTTGGACAGGGGGGGAACCTACGAGCAGTACTTC.

The rearrangement links TRBV11-2 to TRBJ1-1; the D gene is possibly TRBD1 (6 bases). In germline, CDR1 is SGHAT, CDR2 FQNNGV. V was shortened by 3 bases and J by 7 bases, with 12 bases between the two germline ends. The CDR3 sequence is 13 residues long. The CDR3 sequence is CASSLGGGGEAFF. CDR3 coding DNA: TGTGCCAGCAGCTTGGGGGGAGGGGGTGAAGCTTTCTTT.

The rearrangement uses TRBV25-1 and TRBJ2-2; D is perhaps TRBD1 (5 bases). V gave up 4 bases and J gave up 2 bases, with 11 bases separating them. Germline loops: CDR1 MGHDK, CDR2 SYGVNS. This CDR3 is 15 amino acids long. Here the CDR3 reads CASSGVGANTGELFF. The CDR3 nucleotides read TGTGCCAGCAGTGGGGTAGGGGCTAACACCGGGGAGCTGTTTTTT.

CDR3 loop: CASSFDPAETQYF. CDR3 in DNA: TGCGCCAGCAGCTTTGACCCAGCGGAGACCCAGTACTTC. This sequence joins TRBV5-1 and TRBJ2-5; D not certain. Trimming shortened V by 2 bases and J by 5 bases, and 10 bases separated the two germline ends. The germline V gene has CDR1 SGHRS and CDR2 YFSETQ. The CDR3 sequence is 13 residues long.